The 10 T cell receptor beta chains below come from one sample, sequenced in a study of T cells after yellow fever vaccination. TCRdb reprocessed the 5' RACE reads via MiXCR and lists one record per CDR3 protein. The data contain roughly 310,000 distinct CDR3 sequences, 8.5% to 9% of them singletons. The material was PBMCs, obtained on the day of the first yellow fever vaccination. These receptors were collected from a man between 18 and 29 years old who received the YFV17D yellow fever vaccine.

Ten or more counts support this clonotype. V usage is TRBV3-1 and J usage is TRBJ2-2; possible D gene TRBD2, 5 bases. The CDR3 sequence is 16 residues long. V was trimmed by 4 bases and J by 5 bases, leaving 17 bases between them. In germline, CDR1 is LGHDT, CDR2 YNNKEL (reference sequence). This chain's CDR3 is CASSLRGRRLTGELFF. The CDR3 nucleotides read TGTGCCAGCAGCCTAAGAGGACGGAGGTTAACCGGGGAGCTGTTTTTT.

This clonotype was seen ten or more times. The V and J genes are TRBV7-3 and TRBJ2-3; D is unclear. Trimming pared 1 base from V and 0 bases from J, leaving 14 bases between. This CDR3 spans 17 amino acids. Germline CDR1 and CDR2: SGHTA and FQGTGA. This CDR3 reads CASSLISAITSTDTQYF. The CDR3 nucleotides read TGTGCCAGCAGCTTAATCTCGGCTATCACTAGCACAGATACGCAGTATTTT.

This clonotype was seen repeatedly, ten times or more. The chain links TRBV12-3 or TRBV12-4 to TRBJ2-7; D gene uncertain. The ends were cut back, 1 base at V and 2 bases at J, with 9 bases in the middle. CDR3 length: 14 amino acids. The CDR3 nucleotides are TGTGCCAGCAGTTTAGGCTCGGTTACCTACGAGCAGTACTTC. This gives the protein CASSLGSVTYEQYF.

This rearrangement joins TRBV5-1 to TRBJ2-7, with no clear D. Trimming removed 2 bases at V and 3 bases at J, with 6 bases between. The CDR3 consists of 12 residues. CDR1 and CDR2 from the germline V gene are SGHRS and YFSETQ. For the CDR3, the DNA is TGCGCCAGCAGCTTCCTTGACTACGAGCAGTACTTC. As protein: CASSFLDYEQYF. Variable domain in full (rest from reference TRBV5-1 and TRBJ2-7): KAGVTQTPRYLIKTRGQQVTLSCSPISGHRSVSWYQQTPGQGLQFLFEYFSETQRNKGNFPGRFSGRQFSNSRSEMNVSTLELGDSALYLCASSFLDYEQYFGPGTRLTVT.

There are a few counts of this clonotype. DNA for the CDR3: TGTGCCAGCGGACAGGGACCTGGCGAGCAGTACGTC. It yields the protein CASGQGPGEQYV. The chain links TRBV5-6 to TRBJ2-7; 8 positions match TRBD1. The CDR3 is made up of 12 amino acids. In germline, CDR1 is SGHDT, CDR2 YYEEEE. The J segment lost 6 bases and the V segment lost 7 bases, leaving 6 bases of the junction unmatched.

This clonotype was observed a few times. The CDR3 here is CASSQIGQGIQPQHF. In DNA form, the CDR3 reads TGCGCCAGCAGCCAAATAGGACAGGGGATTCAGCCCCAGCATTTT. The V call is TRBV4-1, the J call TRBJ1-5; TRBD1 aligns across 9 bases. Looked up from germline, CDR1 is MGHRA and CDR2 is YSYEKL. The CDR3 sequence is 15 residues long. The V gene end was trimmed by 2 bases and the J gene end by 6 bases; junction bases not matched to a gene: 5.

There are a few counts of this clonotype. The V gene is TRBV25-1, the J gene TRBJ1-6; unclear D gene. Germline V gives CDR1 MGHDK, CDR2 SYGVNS. The germline V and J ends were trimmed by 8 bases and 5 bases, with 10 bases remaining between them. The CDR3 loop spans 13 amino acids. CDR3: CASSYTDNSPLHF. The CDR3 DNA is TGTGCCAGCTCCTACACGGATAATTCACCCCTCCACTTT.

This clonotype occurred many times. As DNA, the CDR3 is TGTGCCAGCAGCTTACGGTACGAGCAGGAATCCGAGCAGTACTTC. Its protein is CASSLRYEQESEQYF. The chain recombines TRBV7-2 with TRBJ2-7; no definite D call. V was shortened by 2 bases and J by 6 bases, with 17 bases between the two germline ends. Germline lookup yields CDR1 SGHTA and CDR2 FQGNSA. This CDR3 spans 15 amino acids. The full variable domain, with the rest looked up from reference TRBV7-2 and TRBJ2-7, is GAGVSQSPSNKVTEKGKDVELRCDPISGHTALYWYRQSLGQGLEFLIYFQGNSAPDKSGLPSDRFSAERTGGSVSTLTIQRTQQEDSAVYLCASSLRYEQESEQYFGPGTRLTVT.

Remarks on this clonotype: A read error may be the cause here, since a much bigger clone is one base away. The chain recombines TRBV6-1 with TRBJ2-3; 7 bases fit TRBD1. CDR3 length: 16 residues. The V gene's germline CDR1 is MNHNS and CDR2 SASEGT. The CDR3 region is CASSEAQGEKADTQNF. In DNA, the CDR3 is TGTGCCAGCAGTGAAGCTCAGGGGGAAAAAGCAGATACGCAGAATTTT.

This clonotype has at least ten counts. The rearrangement uses TRBV7-9 and TRBJ2-7; D unclear. CDR1 is SEHNR and CDR2 is FQNEAQ in the germline V gene (reference sequence). Trimming took off 8 bases at V and 0 bases at J, with 11 bases between the two ends. The CDR3 has 13 amino acids. In DNA, the CDR3 is TGTGCCAGCTCTCTGGAGCTCTCCTACGAGCAGTACTTC. This codes for CASSLELSYEQYF.